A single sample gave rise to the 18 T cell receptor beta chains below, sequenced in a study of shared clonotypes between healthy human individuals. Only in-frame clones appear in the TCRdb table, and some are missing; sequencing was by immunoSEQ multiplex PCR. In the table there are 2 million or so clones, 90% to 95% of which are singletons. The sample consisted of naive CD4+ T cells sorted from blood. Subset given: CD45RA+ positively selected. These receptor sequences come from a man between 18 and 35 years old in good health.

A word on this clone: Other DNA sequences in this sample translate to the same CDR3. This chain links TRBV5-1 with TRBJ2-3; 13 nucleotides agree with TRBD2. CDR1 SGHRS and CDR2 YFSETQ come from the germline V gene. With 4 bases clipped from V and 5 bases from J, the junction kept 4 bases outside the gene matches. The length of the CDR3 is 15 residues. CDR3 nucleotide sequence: TGCGCCAGCAGCCCCGGACTAGCGGGAGTAGATACGCAGTATTTT. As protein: CASSPGLAGVDTQYF.

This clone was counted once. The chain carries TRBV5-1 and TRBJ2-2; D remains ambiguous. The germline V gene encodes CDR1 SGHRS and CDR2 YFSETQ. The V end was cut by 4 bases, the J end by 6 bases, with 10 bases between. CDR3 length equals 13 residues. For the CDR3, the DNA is TGCGCCAGCAGCACAAAGGTGGCCGGGGAGCTGTTTTTT. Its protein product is CASSTKVAGELFF.

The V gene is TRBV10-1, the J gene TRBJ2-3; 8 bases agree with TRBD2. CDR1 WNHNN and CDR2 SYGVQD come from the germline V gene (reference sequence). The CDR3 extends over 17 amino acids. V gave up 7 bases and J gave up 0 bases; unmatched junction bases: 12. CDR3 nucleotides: TGCGCCAGCATTCCCTCTGAAGCGGGGGTAAGCACAGATACGCAGTATTTT. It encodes CASIPSEAGVSTDTQYF.

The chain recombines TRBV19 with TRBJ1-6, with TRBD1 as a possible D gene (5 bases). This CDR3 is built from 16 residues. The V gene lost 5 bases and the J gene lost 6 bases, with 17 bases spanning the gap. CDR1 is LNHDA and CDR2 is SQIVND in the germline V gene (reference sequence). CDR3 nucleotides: TGTGCCAGTAGTTCGGTTGGGGGACGGGTTAATTCACCCCTCCACTTT. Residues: CASSSVGGRVNSPLHF.

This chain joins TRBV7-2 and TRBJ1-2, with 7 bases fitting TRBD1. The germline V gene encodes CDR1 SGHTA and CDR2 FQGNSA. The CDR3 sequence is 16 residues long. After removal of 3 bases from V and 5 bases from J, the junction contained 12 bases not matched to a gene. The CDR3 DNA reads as TGTGCCAGCAGCTTTCAGACAGGGAACTACGGGTATGGCTACACCTTC. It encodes CASSFQTGNYGYGYTF. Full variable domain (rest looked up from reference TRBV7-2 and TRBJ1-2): GAGVSQSPSNKVTEKGKDVELRCDPISGHTALYWYRQSLGQGLEFLIYFQGNSAPDKSGLPSDRFSAERTGGSVSTLTIQRTQQEDSAVYLCASSFQTGNYGYGYTFGSGTRLTVV.

This chain's CDR3 is CASSQDPSGSDTQYF. In DNA, the CDR3 is TGCGCCAGCAGCCAAGATCCGAGTGGGTCAGATACGCAGTATTTT. J is TRBJ2-3 and V is TRBV4-1; D not resolved. CDR1 and CDR2 from the germline V gene are MGHRA and YSYEKL. The CDR3 runs to 15 residues. V was pared by 0 bases and J by 4 bases, with 11 bases between.

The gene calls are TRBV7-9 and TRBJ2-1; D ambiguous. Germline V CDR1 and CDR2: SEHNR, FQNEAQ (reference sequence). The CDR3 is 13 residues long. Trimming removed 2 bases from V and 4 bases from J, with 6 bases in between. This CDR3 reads CASSLYPYNEQFF. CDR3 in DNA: TGTGCCAGCAGCTTATATCCATACAATGAGCAGTTCTTC.

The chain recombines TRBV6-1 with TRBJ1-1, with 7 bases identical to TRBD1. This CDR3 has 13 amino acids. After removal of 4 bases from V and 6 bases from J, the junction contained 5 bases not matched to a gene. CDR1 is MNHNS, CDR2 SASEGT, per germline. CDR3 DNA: TGTGCCAGCAGTGGGGGACAGAAGGCTGAAGCTTTCTTT. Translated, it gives CASSGGQKAEAFF.

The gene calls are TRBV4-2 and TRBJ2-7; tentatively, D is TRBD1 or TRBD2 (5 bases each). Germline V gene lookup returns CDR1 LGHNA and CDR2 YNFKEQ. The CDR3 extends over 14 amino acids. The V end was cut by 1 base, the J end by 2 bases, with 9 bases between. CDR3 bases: TGTGCCAGCAGCCAAGGGTCGGGGCCCTACGAGCAGTACTTC. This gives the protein CASSQGSGPYEQYF.

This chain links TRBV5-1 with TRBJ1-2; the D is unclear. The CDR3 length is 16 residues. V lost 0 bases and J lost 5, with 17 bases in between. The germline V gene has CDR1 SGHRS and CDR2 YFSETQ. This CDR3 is CASSLEGVAGLYGYTF. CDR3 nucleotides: TGCGCCAGCAGCTTGGAAGGTGTGGCCGGATTATATGGCTACACCTTC.

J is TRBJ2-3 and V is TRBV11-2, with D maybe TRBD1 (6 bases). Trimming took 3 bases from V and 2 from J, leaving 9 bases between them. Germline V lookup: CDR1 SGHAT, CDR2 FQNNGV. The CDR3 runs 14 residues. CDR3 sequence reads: CASSLGHTTDTQYF. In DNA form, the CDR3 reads TGTGCCAGCAGCTTGGGACATACCACAGATACGCAGTATTTT.

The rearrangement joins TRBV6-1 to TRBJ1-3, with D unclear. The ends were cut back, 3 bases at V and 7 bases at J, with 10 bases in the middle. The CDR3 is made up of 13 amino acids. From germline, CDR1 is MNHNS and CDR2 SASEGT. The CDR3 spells CASSEGLRNTIYF. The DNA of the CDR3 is TGTGCCAGCAGTGAGGGGTTGCGGAACACCATATATTTT.

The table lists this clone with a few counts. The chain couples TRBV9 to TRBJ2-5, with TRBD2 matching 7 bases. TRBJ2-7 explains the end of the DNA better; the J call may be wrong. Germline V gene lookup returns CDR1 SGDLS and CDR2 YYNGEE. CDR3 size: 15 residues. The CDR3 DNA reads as TGTGCCAGCAGCGTAGACCCTAGCGGCTCCTACGAGCAGTACTTC. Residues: CASSVDPSGSYEQYF.

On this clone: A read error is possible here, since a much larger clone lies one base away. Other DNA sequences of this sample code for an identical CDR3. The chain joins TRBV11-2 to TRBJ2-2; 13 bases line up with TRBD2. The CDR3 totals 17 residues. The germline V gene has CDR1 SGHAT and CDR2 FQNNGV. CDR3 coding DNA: TGTGCCAGCAGTTATCCGGGACTAGCGGGAACCACCGGAGAGCTGTTTTTT. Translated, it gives CASSYPGLAGTTGELFF.

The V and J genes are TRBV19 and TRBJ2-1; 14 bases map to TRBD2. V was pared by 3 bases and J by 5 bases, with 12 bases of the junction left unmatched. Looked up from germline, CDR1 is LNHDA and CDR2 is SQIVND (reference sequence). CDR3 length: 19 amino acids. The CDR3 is CASSILGRGTSGRDNEQFF. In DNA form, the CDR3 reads TGTGCCAGTAGTATTTTGGGGCGGGGGACTAGCGGGAGAGACAATGAGCAGTTCTTC. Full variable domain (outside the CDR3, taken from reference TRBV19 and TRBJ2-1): DGGITQSPKYLFRKEGQNVTLSCEQNLNHDAMYWYRQDPGQGLRLIYYSQIVNDFQKGDIAEGYSVSREKKESFPLTVTSAQKNPTAFYLCASSILGRGTSGRDNEQFFGPGTRLTVL.

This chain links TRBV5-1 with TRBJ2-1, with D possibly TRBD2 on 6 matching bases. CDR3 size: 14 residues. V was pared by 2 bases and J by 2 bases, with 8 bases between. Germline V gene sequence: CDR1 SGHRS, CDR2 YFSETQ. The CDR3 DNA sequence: TGCGCCAGCAGCTTAACTAGCACCTACAATGAGCAGTTCTTC. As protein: CASSLTSTYNEQFF. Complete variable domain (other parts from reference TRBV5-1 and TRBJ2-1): KAGVTQTPRYLIKTRGQQVTLSCSPISGHRSVSWYQQTPGQGLQFLFEYFSETQRNKGNFPGRFSGRQFSNSRSEMNVSTLELGDSALYLCASSLTSTYNEQFFGPGTRLTVL.

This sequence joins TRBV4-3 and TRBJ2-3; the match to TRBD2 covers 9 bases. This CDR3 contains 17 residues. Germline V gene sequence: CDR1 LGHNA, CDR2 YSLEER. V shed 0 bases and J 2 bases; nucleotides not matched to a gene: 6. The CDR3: CASSQDLLAGYTDTQYF. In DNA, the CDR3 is TGCGCCAGCAGCCAAGATCTGCTAGCGGGGTACACAGATACGCAGTATTTT.

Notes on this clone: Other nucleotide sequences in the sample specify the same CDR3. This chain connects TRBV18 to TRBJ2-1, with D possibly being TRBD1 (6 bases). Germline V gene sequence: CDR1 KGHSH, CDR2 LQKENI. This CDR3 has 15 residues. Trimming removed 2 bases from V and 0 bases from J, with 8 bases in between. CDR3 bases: TGTGCCAGCTCACCATTGGACAGCTCCTACAATGAGCAGTTCTTC. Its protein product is CASSPLDSSYNEQFF. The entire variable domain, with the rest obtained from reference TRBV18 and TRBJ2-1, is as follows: NAGVMQNPRHLVRRRGQEARLRCSPMKGHSHVYWYRQLPEEGLKFMVYLQKENIIDESGMPKERFSAEFPKEGPSILRIQQVVRGDSAAYFCASSPLDSSYNEQFFGPGTRLTVL.